The 15 T cell receptor beta chains below all came from one sample that was sequenced in a study of cytomegalovirus exposure and HLA in healthy donors. 60 Vbeta and 13 Jbeta primers were used in PCR. Produced via immunoSEQ multiplex PCR; TCRdb's table is partial and in-frame only. The sample shows under 200,000 clones, about 77% of them seen only once. The sequencing sample was made of PBMCs. These receptors all stem from a male donor in good health and CMV-seropositive.

As DNA, the CDR3 is TGTGCCAGCAGCTCGACAGGGCTTCCTAATGAAAAACTGTTTTTT. This encodes CASSSTGLPNEKLFF. The chain combines TRBV7-2 with TRBJ1-4; 7 bases line up with TRBD1. This CDR3 has 15 residues. V lost 4 bases to trimming and J lost 3 bases; unmatched junction nucleotides: 5. Germline assignment: CDR1 SGHTA and CDR2 FQGNSA.

The gene calls are TRBV27 and TRBJ1-2; TRBD1 aligns across 7 bases. The CDR3 consists of 13 residues. The V segment lost 5 bases and the J segment 4 bases; nucleotides outside the gene matches: 4. Germline V gene data show CDR1 as MNHEY and CDR2 as SMNVEV (reference sequence). This CDR3 is CASSRDRSYGYTF. CDR3 nucleotides: TGTGCCAGCAGTCGGGACAGATCCTATGGCTACACCTTC.

The chain combines TRBV30 with TRBJ1-2; no clear D gene. Germline V CDR1 and CDR2: GTSNPN, SVGIG (reference sequence). There are 12 residues in the CDR3. The V and J ends lost 3 bases and 8 bases respectively, with 13 bases between them. The CDR3 loop reads CAWSLGGRGYTF. For the CDR3, the DNA is TGTGCCTGGAGCCTAGGAGGTCGAGGCTACACCTTC.

This clone has only a few counts. CDR3 sequence: CASGSRGLSPPLHF. The CDR3, as DNA: TGTGCTAGTGGTTCCCGTGGACTTTCTCCACCCCTCCACTTT. This chain connects TRBV12-5 to TRBJ1-6; D ambiguous. Trimming removed 4 bases from V and 11 bases from J, with 15 bases in between. The CDR3 runs to 14 residues. Germline-derived CDR1 and CDR2 are LGHNT and FRNRAP.

V is TRBV7-9 and J is TRBJ1-2; D not certain. Germline V lookup: CDR1 SEHNR, CDR2 FQNEAQ (reference sequence). V shed 6 bases and J shed 4 bases, with 21 bases lying between them. The CDR3 runs to 16 residues. The chain's CDR3 is CASREATSTEGYGYTF. The CDR3 DNA reads as TGTGCCAGCAGGGAGGCCACCTCCACAGAGGGCTATGGCTACACCTTC.

This clone was recorded once. V gene TRBV5-1 combines with J gene TRBJ2-1; TRBD1 is a possible D gene (6 bases). The CDR3 consists of 15 residues. Germline values: CDR1 SGHRS, CDR2 YFSETQ. V was clipped by 2 bases and J by 2 bases, with 11 bases between them. The CDR3: CASSLSGTTYNEQFF. The DNA of the CDR3 is TGCGCCAGCAGCTTATCCGGGACAACCTACAATGAGCAGTTCTTC.

The chain carries TRBV18 and TRBJ2-7; 10 positions match TRBD2. V dropped 5 bases and J dropped 1; count of bases not matched to a gene: 2. The CDR3 spans 14 residues. Germline V gene data show CDR1 as KGHSH and CDR2 as LQKENI. The CDR3 reads CASSISGGSYEQYF. The CDR3 DNA sequence: TGTGCCAGCTCAATTAGCGGGGGGTCCTACGAGCAGTACTTC.

The rearrangement links TRBV7-9 to TRBJ1-1; D may be TRBD1 (5 bases). This CDR3 has 11 residues. The germline V gene has CDR1 SEHNR and CDR2 FQNEAQ (reference sequence). CDR3 DNA: TGTGCTTCGGGAGGGACGACTGAAGCTTTCTTT. Its translation: CASGGTTEAFF.

CDR3 residues: CAWSVAGRGNTGELFF. As DNA, the CDR3 is TGTGCCTGGAGTGTAGCTGGCAGGGGGAACACCGGGGAGCTGTTTTTT. The chain recombines TRBV30 with TRBJ2-2, with D possibly matching TRBD1 (6 bases). CDR1 is GTSNPN, CDR2 SVGIG, per germline (reference sequence). The CDR3 has 16 amino acids. V shed 0 bases and J shed 1 base, with 12 bases lying between them.

This sequence joins TRBV7-3 and TRBJ2-1; tentative D call: TRBD1 (6 bases). CDR3 size: 15 residues. The germline CDR1 and CDR2 sequences are SGHTA and FQGTGA. Between the trimmed V and J ends, which lost 3 bases and 7 bases, there was a span of 16 bases. This CDR3 reads CASSFHRDPGNEQFF. For the CDR3, the DNA is TGTGCCAGCAGCTTCCACAGGGATCCAGGAAATGAGCAGTTCTTC.

This clone was recorded a few times. The V and J genes are TRBV5-1 and TRBJ2-2; 7 bases align to TRBD1. Germline loops: CDR1 SGHRS, CDR2 YFSETQ. This CDR3 has 14 amino acids. V lost 1 base to trimming and J lost 7 bases; unmatched junction nucleotides: 4. CDR3 sequence (DNA): TGCGCCAGCAGCTTGACAGGGGCTAGCGGGGAGCTGTTTTTT. It specifies CASSLTGASGELFF.

The gene calls are TRBV10-2 and TRBJ1-6; D perhaps matches TRBD1 (6 bases). The ends were cut back, 0 bases at V and 10 bases at J, with 13 bases in the middle. The length of the CDR3 is 15 residues. CDR1 is WSHSY and CDR2 is SAAADI in the germline V gene. The CDR3 nucleotides read TGCGCCAGCAGTGAGTCGCGGGGGCAGGGGTCACCCCTCCACTTT. It yields the protein CASSESRGQGSPLHF.

This chain uses TRBV4-1 with TRBJ2-1, with TRBD1 identical over 7 bases. The V gene's germline CDR1 is MGHRA and CDR2 YSYEKL. J was trimmed by 7 bases and V by 0 bases; bases with no gene match: 9. The CDR3 runs 16 residues. The CDR3 sequence: CASSQERGRTRNEQFF. CDR3 in DNA: TGCGCCAGCAGCCAAGAGAGGGGGCGCACGAGGAATGAGCAGTTCTTC.

This clone was recorded a few times. The chain combines TRBV4-1 with TRBJ2-7; TRBD1 is a possible D gene (6 bases). Trimming stripped 1 base from V and 4 bases from J, with 23 bases between. CDR1 and CDR2 from the germline V gene are MGHRA and YSYEKL. The CDR3 is 18 residues long. Written as DNA, the CDR3 is TGCGCCAGCAGCCAAGGGTCGGTCCAAGGACAGATTGTGTACGAGCAGTACTTC. Protein sequence: CASSQGSVQGQIVYEQYF.

V gene TRBV7-9 combines with J gene TRBJ1-2, with D perhaps TRBD1 (5 bases). Germline lookup yields CDR1 SEHNR and CDR2 FQNEAQ (reference sequence). The CDR3 contains 13 residues. Trimming took off 5 bases at V and 6 bases at J, with 13 bases between the two ends. This CDR3 is CASSPVGAHGYTF. CDR3 bases: TGTGCCAGCAGCCCGGTAGGGGCCCATGGCTACACCTTC.